A selection of T cell receptor beta chains follows, all from one sample in a study of T cells in Graves' hyperthyroidism and ophthalmopathy. TCRdb redid the calling of the multiplex PCR reads with MiXCR, one entry per CDR3 protein. The sample includes 300,000 to 450,000 distinct CDR3 sequences, 11% to 15% of them seen just once. The sequencing sample was made of blood. These receptors all stem from a woman in her sixties or seventies with Graves' hyperthyroidism. The CDR3 runs from the conserved cysteine through the conserved F or W. D genes are given only for firm matches. Only some rows state a clone size, as once, few, many or a class for expanded clones.

TRBV24-1	.	.	14	TRBJ2-7	CATSASGPSYEQYF	TGTGCCACCAGTGCGTCAGGGCCCTCCTACGAGCAGTACTTC
TRBV3-1	.	many	16	TRBJ2-5	CASSQEGSPSEETQYF	TGTGCCAGCAGCCAGGAGGGTAGTCCAAGTGAAGAGACCCAGTACTTC
TRBV20-1	.	.	17	TRBJ1-6	CSATAGGGGAGNSPLHF	TGCAGTGCTACCGCGGGGGGAGGGGGGGCTGGTAATTCACCCCTCCACTTT
TRBV7-8	TRBD1	many	17	TRBJ2-1	CASSDKTGTGMEDEQFF	TGTGCCAGCAGCGATAAAACCGGGACAGGGATGGAGGATGAGCAGTTCTTC
TRBV11-2	.	many	16	TRBJ2-3	CASSTGLFVSTDTQYF	TGTGCCAGCAGCACAGGGCTCTTCGTTAGCACAGATACGCAGTATTTT
TRBV29-1	.	.	13	TRBJ2-7	CSAELGSSYEQYF	TGCAGCGCCGAGTTAGGAAGCTCCTACGAGCAGTACTTC
TRBV3-1	.	many	13	TRBJ1-1	CASMFRGTSEAFF	TGTGCCAGCATGTTTCGGGGGACCTCTGAAGCTTTCTTT
TRBV24-1	.	many	17	TRBJ2-3	CATSDTVAGPSTDTQYF	TGTGCCACCAGTGATACCGTGGCGGGACCTAGCACAGATACGCAGTATTTT
TRBV18	TRBD1	many	15	TRBJ1-4	CASSRQGTANEKLFF	TGTGCCAGCTCACGCCAGGGGACAGCTAATGAAAAACTGTTTTTT
TRBV5-5	.	few	13	TRBJ2-7	CASTAAGTYEQYF	TGTGCCAGCACCGCGGCAGGGACCTACGAGCAGTACTTC
TRBV19	.	.	14	TRBJ2-3	CASSILLDTDTQYF	TGTGCCAGTAGTATCTTGTTGGACACAGATACGCAGTATTTT
TRBV27	TRBD1	many	17	TRBJ1-2	CASSGPLPGQIFYGYTF	TGTGCCAGCAGTGGCCCACTTCCGGGACAGATCTTTTATGGCTACACCTTC
TRBV20-1	TRBD2	.	16	TRBJ2-1	CSATIIGLAGGDEQFF	TGCAGTGCTACCATTATTGGACTAGCGGGAGGGGATGAGCAGTTCTTC
TRBV5-6	.	.	14	TRBJ2-2	CASSYYGGHRGAVF	TGTGCCAGCAGCTACTACGGAGGACACCGGGGAGCTGTTTTT
TRBV7-9	.	many	11	TRBJ2-1	CASARFDEQFF	TGTGCCAGCGCGAGGTTCGATGAGCAGTTCTTC
TRBV7-6	TRBD2	.	17	TRBJ2-3	CASSPTFERGGADTQYF	TGTGCCAGCAGCCCCACCTTCGAGCGGGGGGGGGCAGATACGCAGTATTTT
TRBV12-5	.	many	14	TRBJ2-1	CASAHLGSLSEQFF	TGTGCTAGTGCCCACTTGGGCTCTCTCTCGGAGCAGTTCTTC
TRBV5-1	TRBD2	many	15	TRBJ2-3	CASSLPSGTTDTQYF	TGCGCCAGCAGCTTACCTAGCGGAACCACAGATACGCAGTATTTT
TRBV5-6	TRBD1	.	15	TRBJ2-1	CASSLVGGPRNEQFF	TGTGCCAGCAGCTTGGTAGGGGGCCCCAGGAATGAGCAGTTCTTC
TRBV6-2/TRBV6-3	.	.	13	TRBJ2-7	CASRAGQEYEQYF	TGTGCCAGCAGAGCGGGACAGGAGTACGAGCAGTACTTC
TRBV18	.	many	13	TRBJ1-6	CASSPTNNSPLHF	TGTGCCAGCTCACCAACCAATAATTCACCCCTCCACTTT
TRBV9	TRBD2	many	14	TRBJ2-3	CASSDSSGADTQYF	TGTGCCAGCAGCGACTCTAGCGGAGCGGATACGCAGTATTTT